This T cell receptor beta chain comes out of a study of shared clonotypes between healthy human individuals. Across the whole study: Each donor had three CD4 naive, three CD4 memory, two CD8 naive and one CD8 memory plate.

Turning to this clone: Its antigen is as yet unknown.

Methods used by the authors: ImmunoSEQ sequences covered only the junction and lacked quality scores; filtering therefore differed. TCRdb's table, derived via immunoSEQ multiplex PCR, lists solely in-frame clones and lacks some. The D gene and trimming were derived from the DNA, and the V and J assignments and clone size from that table. In the table there are under 600,000 clones, approximately 95% of which are singletons. Subsets obtained from CD4+ cells comprised CD45RA+ naive and CD45RA-negative memory cells. V was clipped by 1 base and J by 4 bases, with 11 bases between them. The germline V gene has CDR1 GTSNPN and CDR2 SVGIG (reference sequence). The CDR3 has 15 residues. Study-wide results and limits: Generation probability values for non-shared clonotypes were lower than those for clonotypes shared by all four donors.

Sequences were obtained from naive CD4+ T cells sorted from blood. Subset specified: CD45RA+ positively selected. The receptor was derived from a woman aged 25 to 39 in good health. J is TRBJ2-6 and V is TRBV30, with D possibly matching TRBD2 (5 bases). Here the CDR3 reads CAWSEAAAGANVLTF. The CDR3 nucleotides are TGTGCCTGGAGTGAAGCAGCGGCAGGGGCCAACGTCCTGACTTTC.